This T cell receptor beta chain derives from a study of shared clonotypes between healthy human individuals. Points from the study as a whole: Only a few donors were included, so the genetic and exposure-history diversity represented was limited. The expectation was that sequencing depth would affect clonotype sharing among donors.

Germline-derived CDR1 and CDR2 are SEHNR and FQNEAQ (reference sequence). V was pared by 7 bases and J by 2 bases, with 14 bases between. The CDR3 contains 14 residues. It was at deep level that the assay was run. Unsorted PBMC DNA went through sequencing on ten immunoSEQ deep assay plates. Here immunoSEQ multiplex PCR was the method, and the copy in TCRdb shows in-frame clones only, minus some. In the table there are about 470,000 clones, 75% to 85% of which are singletons. Concerning this clone: Its antigen remains unknown. This may arise from a read error, as a much more abundant clone is one base away.

The sequence was collected from a woman between 35 and 50 years old in good health. Some clones in this sample may be carry-over from other donors' samples. The chain links TRBV7-9 to TRBJ1-1; D may be TRBD1 (5 bases). Sequenced input: PBMCs. In DNA form, the CDR3 reads TGTGCCAGCACCGATCGGGGGAATAACACTGAAGCTTTCTTT. Its protein product is CASTDRGNNTEAFF.